This T cell receptor beta chain was sequenced during a study of T cells in Graves' hyperthyroidism and ophthalmopathy (dated by TCRdb to about 2019). Some background on the complete study: A discovery cohort of about 95 patients, roughly 40 with Graves' ophthalmopathy and about 58 with stable Graves' hyperthyroidism, was used to find distinguishing TCR V-J signatures. The 85 to 100 discovery patients were divided at random into training and test sets in a 7:3 ratio. Prospective prediction of ophthalmopathy was tested in an independent validation cohort consisting of about 19 hyperthyroidism patients and approximately 16 patients who later progressed to ophthalmopathy. After sampling, hyperthyroidism patients received methimazole starting at 30 mg daily, and ophthalmopathy patients received high-dose intravenous methylprednisolone. Thyroid tissue and blood T-cell repertoires from about six Graves' hyperthyroidism patients were also compared in the study. According to the paper, TCR Vbeta CDR3 sequencing was carried out on approximately 140 peripheral blood samples, which came from more than 40 ophthalmopathy, around 75 hyperthyroidism and approximately 17 progressor patients. The paper as a whole reports these results and caveats: Most expanded thyroid clonotypes (frequency above 0.001) were also found in blood, which suggests that blood repertoires may mirror thyroid immune responses. A 13 V-J signature model separated ophthalmopathy from stable hyperthyroidism, with around 90% sensitivity and 81% to 83% specificity in cross-validation and 80%/75% in testing. No statistical method was used to set the sample size in advance, and investigators knew the group allocation. In validation, the model predicted progression to ophthalmopathy with roughly 66% sensitivity and approximately 78% specificity, a median of around 6.6 months before onset.

Amplification of TCR beta CDR3 regions was carried out from RNA transcripts. The first round of RT-PCR for the TCR CDR3 was performed with the HTBI primer set and the Qiagen OneStep RT-PCR kit. A second multiplex PCR round built the libraries, followed by size selection and purification. The libraries were sequenced on an Illumina HiSeq2000 using paired-end 100 bp reads. The paper's processing steps were these. SOAPnuke was used to process the raw data, removing reads that contained adapters or uncalled bases, had a mean Phred below 15, or lacked an exact match to the constant primer or identifier. COPE v1.2.5 was used to merge the high-quality paired reads, and each unique nucleotide sequence was defined as a clonotype. MiTCR v1.1 was used to align the clonotypes against IMGT TRBV, TRBD and TRBJ reference segments. The analysis was restricted to V-J combinations with a frequency above 0.0001, which together covered 99% to 99.2% of the repertoires. A TCS score was defined as the ratio of F50 (clonal expansion) to E x V (chaos), with BLOSUM62-based TCRdist applied between CDR3 peptides within each V-J. Welch's t-statistics and random forest reduced 514 V-J features to around 14, which were used in a naive Bayes classifier (R e1071). Thyroid-blood repertoire similarity was quantified with the Morisita-Horn index. The public sequencing data were trimmed at Q25 with fastp and processed into clonotypes with MiXCR by TCRdb, which kept only in-frame beta chains. Here each entry gathers all rows of one CDR3 protein and keeps the most common genes and DNA. None of the V and J calls come from the authors' own analysis; TCRdb made them. This sample holds around 580,000 distinct CDR3 sequences; 46% were observed only once. In total, the top ten clones hold around 8% of the sample.

A patient counted as having stable Graves' hyperthyroidism if no progression to ophthalmopathy occurred over 18 months of follow-up. Hyperthyroidism patients were newly diagnosed, with disease duration under 2 months, and aged 18 to 65 years. Exclusion was applied to patients with uncontrolled infections, other autoimmune diseases, pregnancy or lactation. Diagnoses relied on clinical symptoms, serum thyroxine and TRAb, thyroid ultrasound and orbital computed tomography. Total RNA was extracted using Trizol reagent, and RNA quality was assessed on an Agilent 2100 Bioanalyzer. Many counts were recorded for this clonotype. The antigen this receptor binds is unknown. It has no much larger one-base neighbor in the sample; base qualities were not kept. In the germline V gene, CDR1 corresponds to MNHEY and CDR2 to SVGAGI. V drops 2 bases and J drops 6 bases, leaving 10 bases in between. The CDR3 numbers 13 residues from cysteine through phenylalanine. Only the CDR3 DNA stays, 39 bases, in frame from base 1.

This clonotype was sampled from a woman between 18 and 29 years old with Graves' hyperthyroidism. Sequenced: peripheral blood or thyroid tissue (not recorded which). The chain uses TRBV6-5 and TRBJ1-1, with the D gene not clear enough to name. The CDR3 here reads CASSYAGRAEAFF. The DNA sequence is TGTGCCAGCAGTTACGCCGGGAGGGCTGAAGCTTTCTTT.